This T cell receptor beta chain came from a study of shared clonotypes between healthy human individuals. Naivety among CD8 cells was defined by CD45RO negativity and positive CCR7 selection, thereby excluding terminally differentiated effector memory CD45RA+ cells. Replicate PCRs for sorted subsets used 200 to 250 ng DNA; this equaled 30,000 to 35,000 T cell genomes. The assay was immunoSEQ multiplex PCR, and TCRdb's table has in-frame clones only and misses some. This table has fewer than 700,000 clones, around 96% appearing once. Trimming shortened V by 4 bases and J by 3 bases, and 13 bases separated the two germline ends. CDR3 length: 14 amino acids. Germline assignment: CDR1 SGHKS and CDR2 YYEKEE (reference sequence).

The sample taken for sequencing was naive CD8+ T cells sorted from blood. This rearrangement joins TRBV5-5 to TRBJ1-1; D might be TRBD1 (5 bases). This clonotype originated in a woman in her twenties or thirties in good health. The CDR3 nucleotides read TGTGCCAGCAGCATGACAGCGGGAGACACTGAAGCTTTCTTT. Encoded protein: CASSMTAGDTEAFF.